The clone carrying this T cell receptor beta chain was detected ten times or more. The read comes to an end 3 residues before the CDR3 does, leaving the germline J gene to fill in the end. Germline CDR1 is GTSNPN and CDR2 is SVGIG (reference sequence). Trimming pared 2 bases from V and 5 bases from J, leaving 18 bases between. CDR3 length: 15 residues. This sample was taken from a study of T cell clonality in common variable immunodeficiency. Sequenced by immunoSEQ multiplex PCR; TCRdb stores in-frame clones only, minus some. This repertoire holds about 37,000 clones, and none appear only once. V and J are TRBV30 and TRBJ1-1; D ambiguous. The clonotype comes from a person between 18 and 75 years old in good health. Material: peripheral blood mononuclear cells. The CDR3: CAWSYVVTLETEAFF. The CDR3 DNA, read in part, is TGTGCCTGGAGTTATGTAGTGACCCTAGAGACTGAA.